In its sample, the clone carrying this T cell receptor (beta chain) was seen many times. What it binds is unknown. There were healthy Caucasian individuals from Russia, aged about 6 to 90, serving as donors. The entry originates in a study of blood T cells in healthy people across ages. General study points: The study lacked donor CMV status, which possibly confounded expanded clonotype changes. Naive CD4+ cells and diversity were both higher in long-lived donors than in aged donors. TCR beta diversity per million T cells fell roughly linearly with age.

V lost 1 base and J 0 bases, leaving 10 bases between the germline ends. From germline, CDR1 is MGHRA and CDR2 YSYEKL. The CDR3 has 17 amino acids. Primed by a sample-barcoded 5' primer and a J-beta primer mix, a second PCR proceeded for about 6 to 12 cycles. TCRdb recomputed calls from the 5' RACE reads with MiXCR, one row per CDR3 protein. The repertoire holds 850,000 to 1,000,000 distinct CDR3 sequences, with about 53% as singletons. The receptor was derived from a woman in her fifties or sixties in good health. This rearrangement joins TRBV4-1 to TRBJ2-6; no reliable D call. The source material was blood. The CDR3 protein is CASSQAFTSSGANVLTF. CDR3 sequence (DNA): TGCGCCAGCAGCCAAGCATTCACGAGCTCTGGGGCCAACGTCCTGACTTTC.